This T cell receptor beta chain originates from a study of synovial regulatory T cells in juvenile arthritis. Study findings and constraints: Compared with other blood Treg cells, inflammation-associated Treg cells had reduced TCR diversity. iaTreg cells shared more CDR3 sequences with synovial Tregs than other blood Tregs did. Synovial Teff and blood CPL repertoires partially overlapped with iaTreg TCR repertoires, which were largely patient-private.

The length of the CDR3 is 12 residues. No DNA is given. Germline V gene sequence: CDR1 KGHSH, CDR2 LQKENI. In regard to this clone: Its antigen is not identified.

The roughly eleven donors had active juvenile idiopathic arthritis, with 3 polyarticular and 8 oligoarticular cases. TCRdb's copy holds only in-frame clones and misses some; the assay was immunoSEQ multiplex PCR. Its table lists about 10,000 clones. The sample taken for sequencing was Treg cells from blood. Subset: remaining (HLA-DR-negative) circulating blood Treg cells. The receptor was derived from a donor between 2 and 35 years old with juvenile idiopathic arthritis. This chain connects TRBV18 to TRBJ2-3. The CDR3 loop reads CASSRHGDTQYF.